Below, 6 T cell receptor beta chains from the same sample are listed, as sequenced in a study of blood T cells in healthy people across ages. Through a sample-barcoded 5' primer and a J-beta primer mix, a second PCR was run for roughly 7 to 12 cycles. TCRdb re-called the 5' RACE reads through MiXCR, storing one row per CDR3 protein. The data contain about 1.4 million distinct CDR3 sequences, 59% of them singletons. The sample comprised blood. These receptors were taken from a man younger than 35 in good health.

In its sample, this clonotype was seen once. The chain links TRBV10-3 to TRBJ2-1, with D perhaps being TRBD1 or TRBD2 (6 bases each). CDR1 is ENHRY, CDR2 SYGVKD, per germline. V lost 4 bases to trimming and J lost 1 base, with 14 bases between them. The CDR3 sequence is 16 residues long. CDR3 nucleotides: TGTGCCATCAGTGTCGGAGGGACAAGTTCCTACAATGAGCAGTTCTTC. Translated: CAISVGGTSSYNEQFF.

The V call is TRBV27, the J call TRBJ2-3; D is undetermined. The CDR3 sequence is 15 residues long. Trimming shortened V by 4 bases and J by 2 bases, and 13 bases separated the two germline ends. Germline V gives CDR1 MNHEY, CDR2 SMNVEV (reference sequence). The CDR3 DNA reads TGTGCCAGCAGTTCGCTTAGGGCGATCACAGATACGCAGTATTTT. It translates to CASSSLRAITDTQYF.

The chain joins TRBV3-1 to TRBJ2-7, with TRBD1 matching 7 bases. The CDR3 is 15 amino acids. V shed 0 bases, J shed 6 bases, and the junction held 8 bases outside the gene matches. Germline lookup yields CDR1 LGHDT and CDR2 YNNKEL (reference sequence). CDR3 sequence (DNA): TGTGCCAGCAGCCAAGATGGAACAGGGGTGGCCGAGCAGTACTTC. It translates to CASSQDGTGVAEQYF.

The table lists this clonotype with a few counts. The chain uses TRBV15 and TRBJ2-7; D unclear. Trimming took off 0 bases at V and 4 bases at J, with 7 bases between the two ends. CDR1 and CDR2 from the germline V gene are LNHNV and YYDKDF (reference sequence). This CDR3 has 13 residues. Here the CDR3 reads CATSRDEGYEQYF. CDR3 nucleotide sequence: TGTGCCACCAGCAGAGATGAAGGGTACGAGCAGTACTTC.

V and J are TRBV20-1 and TRBJ2-4; 9 nucleotides align to TRBD1. The J call is uncertain, as TRBJ2-7 better fits the DNA end. CDR3 length: 14 amino acids. The germline CDR1 and CDR2 sequences are DFQATT and SNEGSKA (reference sequence). In DNA form, the CDR3 reads TGCAGTGCTAGAGGGGACAGGGTCACGTACGAGCAGTACTTC. Its protein is CSARGDRVTYEQYF.

The chain couples TRBV5-4 to TRBJ2-7, with 10 bases matching TRBD1. The trim removed 4 bases at V and 4 bases at J, leaving 8 bases unmatched. Germline V gene sequence: CDR1 SGHNT, CDR2 YYREEE (reference sequence). This CDR3 comprises 15 residues. The DNA for the CDR3 is TGTGCCAGCAGCGAGCCGGGACAGGGGACGTACGAGCAGTACTTC. This codes for CASSEPGQGTYEQYF.